This TCR beta chain derives from a study of cytomegalovirus exposure and HLA in healthy donors. Looking at the study overall: A prior analysis found more than 90 million unique TCR beta sequences from approximately 190 million T cells. Overall study findings and caveats: Investigators reported more than 150 TCR beta chains as tied to cytomegalovirus. A reported reduction in N-insertions relative to the 666-donor mean was seen in an Asian-associated ancestry cluster in a later analysis.

Despite likely unrecorded immune exposures, the donors were nominally healthy at the time of sampling. The CDR3 totals 14 residues. Germline CDR1 is SGHVS and CDR2 is FNYEAQ. V lost 3 bases to trimming and J lost 0 bases; unmatched junction nucleotides: 1. PCR primers comprised 60 Vbeta and 13 Jbeta primers. TCRdb keeps only in-frame clones here, not all; method: immunoSEQ multiplex PCR. This table has approximately 160,000 clones, 80% to 85% appearing once. A word on this clone: Its antigen is undetermined.

This receptor was taken from a human donor in good health. Sequencing was performed on PBMCs. The chain recombines TRBV7-6 with TRBJ1-1; TRBD1 matches at 7 bases. CDR3 loop: CASSLDRLNTEAFF. DNA for the CDR3: TGTGCCAGCAGCTTGGACAGGTTGAACACTGAAGCTTTCTTT.